The 6 T cell receptor beta chains listed next were all sequenced from one sample in a study of blood T cells in healthy people across ages. A second PCR of roughly 7 to 11 cycles used a sample-barcoded 5' primer and a J-beta primer mix. Each CDR3 protein gets one entry after TCRdb re-called the 5' RACE reads with MiXCR. The table includes about 1.8 million distinct CDR3 sequences, less than 50% detected once. Sequencing used blood. These receptors were collected from a woman aged 40 to 50 in good health.

This rearrangement joins TRBV6-5 to TRBJ1-1; D gene unclear. The CDR3 covers 12 residues. In germline, CDR1 is MNHEY, CDR2 SVGAGI. V gave up 9 bases and J gave up 0 bases, with 8 bases separating them. For the CDR3, the DNA is TGTGCCAGTTTTTTTATGAACACTGAAGCTTTCTTT. Its protein is CASFFMNTEAFF.

This clonotype was observed at least ten times. For the CDR3, the DNA is TGTGCCAGCAGTTACGGATACCAAGAGACCCAGTACTTC. Translated: CASSYGYQETQYF. The genes are TRBV6-5 and TRBJ2-5; D call uncertain. The V end lost 2 bases, the J end lost 0 bases, and 4 bases lay between the germline ends. The CDR3 spans 13 residues. Germline V gene data show CDR1 as MNHEY and CDR2 as SVGAGI.

This clonotype has a handful of counts. V usage is TRBV10-3 and J usage is TRBJ2-1; 10 bases fit TRBD2. Germline-derived CDR1 and CDR2 are ENHRY and SYGVKD. The V gene end was trimmed by 1 base and the J gene end by 7 bases; junction bases not matched to a gene: 7. CDR3 length: 16 amino acids. CDR3: CAISEWPAGGRNEQFF. The DNA of the CDR3 is TGTGCCATCAGTGAGTGGCCAGCGGGGGGGCGGAATGAGCAGTTCTTC.

The chain carries TRBV20-1 and TRBJ1-4; 9 nucleotides line up with TRBD1. This CDR3 comprises 13 residues. V gave up 6 bases and J gave up 8 bases; unmatched junction bases: 7. Germline V lookup: CDR1 DFQATT, CDR2 SNEGSKA (reference sequence). The CDR3 is CSATGQGKEKLFF. CDR3 in DNA: TGCAGTGCCACAGGACAGGGGAAAGAAAAACTGTTTTTT.

CDR3 in amino acids: CSAGDQTYEQYF. CDR3 in DNA: TGCAGTGCGGGGGACCAAACCTACGAGCAGTACTTC. The V gene is TRBV20-1, the J gene TRBJ2-7; TRBD1 or TRBD2 may be the D gene (5 bases each). Trimming removed 6 bases at V and 2 bases at J, with 11 bases between. The V gene's germline CDR1 is DFQATT and CDR2 SNEGSKA (reference sequence). This CDR3 has 12 amino acids.

This sequence joins TRBV25-1 and TRBJ1-2, with TRBD1 identical over 7 bases. The CDR3 contains 15 residues. Germline V gene data show CDR1 as MGHDK and CDR2 as SYGVNS. Trimming at V came to 5 bases and at J to 4 bases, leaving 10 bases not matched to a gene. DNA of the CDR3: TGTGCCAGCAGTCATCCGAGACAGGGCTCCTATGGCTACACCTTC. As protein: CASSHPRQGSYGYTF.